This T cell receptor (beta chain) originates from a study of cytomegalovirus exposure and HLA in healthy donors. Findings of the study overall: The authors later linked a missense DCLRE1C variant to TCR beta V- and J-gene trimming. Analysis performed later found roughly 18,000 TCR beta sequences associated with HLA alleles at 0.05 false discovery rate. Specificity of a few CMV-associated chains for CMV antigens was verified in vitro.

Primers included in the PCR were 60 Vbeta and 13 Jbeta primers. This table comes from immunoSEQ multiplex PCR, and its TCRdb copy is limited to in-frame clones, with some not included. The table lists about 200,000 clones, more than 75% of them singletons. Germline V gives CDR1 SGDLS, CDR2 YYNGEE. Trimming cost V 3 bases and J 0 bases; bases outside gene matches: 1. The CDR3 consists of 15 residues. On this clone: Its target is not known.

Sequencing was performed on PBMCs. This receptor was obtained from a woman between 45 and 65 years old in good health and CMV-seronegative. The chain uses TRBV9 and TRBJ1-4, with TRBD1 matching 8 bases. DNA for the CDR3: TGTGCCAGCAGCGCGGGACAGGCAACTAATGAAAAACTGTTTTTT. Amino acid sequence: CASSAGQATNEKLFF.